The 14 T cell receptor beta chains below all came from one sample that was sequenced in a study of CD8 T cells in ankylosing spondylitis. Overall study results and limits: Characteristic of ankylosing spondylitis blood, it appeared, was a TCR beta motif comprising several highly homologous variants.

TCRdb re-called the 5' RACE reads with MiXCR, one entry per CDR3 protein. The sample holds 670,000 or so distinct CDR3 sequences, 15% to 20% seen once. For these TCRs, the target antigens are not known. The sequenced material came from blood, either unsorted or a sorted T cell fraction (not recorded which). Receptors were obtained from a male donor with ankylosing spondylitis.

This chain joins TRBV18 and TRBJ2-7; D remains unclear. This CDR3 spans 14 amino acids. Trimming shortened V by 3 bases and J by 2 bases, and 11 bases separated the two germline ends. Germline V gene data show CDR1 as KGHSH and CDR2 as LQKENI. CDR3 amino acids: CASSPSRSTYEQYF. CDR3 nucleotides: TGTGCCAGCTCACCGTCTCGCAGTACCTACGAGCAGTACTTC.

This clonotype was seen a handful of times. The J gene is TRBJ1-5, the V gene TRBV15; TRBD1 is a possible D gene (6 bases). Germline V CDR1 and CDR2: LNHNV, YYDKDF (reference sequence). The CDR3 runs to 14 residues. The germline V and J ends were trimmed by 4 bases and 3 bases, with 10 bases remaining between them. CDR3: CATSIQGYNQPQHF. CDR3 in DNA: TGTGCCACCAGCATACAGGGTTACAATCAGCCCCAGCATTTT.

V usage is TRBV5-5 and J usage is TRBJ2-1; 9 nucleotides align to TRBD2. Germline CDR1 SGHKS, CDR2 YYEKEE (reference sequence). The CDR3 has 15 residues. V dropped 3 bases and J dropped 6; count of bases not matched to a gene: 7. CDR3 nucleotides: TGTGCCAGCAGCTGGGCCGGGACTAGCTCCAATGAGCAGTTCTTC. Its translation is CASSWAGTSSNEQFF.

J is TRBJ2-7 and V is TRBV5-6, with D unclear. Trimming cost V 3 bases and J 4 bases, with 14 bases left between them. Per the germline V gene, CDR1 is SGHDT and CDR2 is YYEEEE. The CDR3 is 14 amino acids. CDR3 DNA sequence: TGTGCCAGCAGCTCCGGAATAGGGCGGTACGAGCAGTACTTC. Translated: CASSSGIGRYEQYF.

This clonotype was counted a single time. The J gene is TRBJ1-2, the V gene TRBV3-1; a weak D match, TRBD1 (5 bases). Germline CDR1 is LGHDT and CDR2 is YNNKEL (reference sequence). V was cut by 1 base and J by 4 bases, with 13 bases left in between. The CDR3 length is 15 residues. CDR3 DNA: TGTGCCAGCAGCCAAGGACAGCCAGCGACCTATGGCTACACCTTC. It codes for CASSQGQPATYGYTF. Full variable domain (remainder filled in from reference TRBV3-1 and TRBJ1-2): DTAVSQTPKYLVTQMGNDKSIKCEQNLGHDTMYWYKQDSKKFLKIMFSYNNKELIINETVPNRFSPKSPDKAHLNLHINSLELGDSAVYFCASSQGQPATYGYTFGSGTRLTVV.

The V and J genes are TRBV12-3 or TRBV12-4 and TRBJ2-7; D is uncertain. The CDR3 runs 14 residues. V shed 0 bases and J shed 5 bases, with 11 bases lying between them. The CDR3 reads CASSLAPRGHEQYF. Here the CDR3 DNA reads TGTGCCAGCAGTTTAGCCCCTAGAGGTCACGAGCAGTACTTC.

This clonotype was counted between two and nine times. The CDR3 reads CASSSAPTETQYF. CDR3 nucleotides: TGTGCCAGCAGTTCCGCTCCGACGGAGACCCAGTACTTC. This chain uses TRBV12-3 or TRBV12-4 with TRBJ2-5; D uncertain. The CDR3 runs 13 residues. With 4 bases removed from V and 5 bases from J, the gap between germline ends came to 11 bases.

Only a few counts were recorded for this clonotype. The CDR3 sequence: CASSGGLWGETQYF. The CDR3 nucleotides read TGTGCCAGCAGTGGAGGATTATGGGGGGAGACCCAGTACTTC. This chain links TRBV2 with TRBJ2-5; D may be TRBD1 or TRBD2 (5 bases each). Looked up from germline, CDR1 is SNHLY and CDR2 is FYNNEI. This CDR3 spans 14 amino acids. V was trimmed by 4 bases and J by 5 bases, leaving 14 bases between them.

This clonotype turned up a few times. CDR3 sequence (DNA): TGTGCCAGCAATCCCGACAGGGGCTTTAACACTGAAGCTTTCTTT. Its protein product is CASNPDRGFNTEAFF. The V call is TRBV6-1, the J call TRBJ1-1; 8 bases match TRBD1. The CDR3 spans 15 residues. The V segment lost 7 bases and the J segment 2 bases; nucleotides outside the gene matches: 9. Germline CDR1 is MNHNS and CDR2 is SASEGT.

This clonotype showed up many times. The chain combines TRBV12-3 or TRBV12-4 with TRBJ1-6; TRBD1 agrees at 7 bases. CDR3 length equals 15 residues. The V segment lost 6 bases and the J segment 3 bases; nucleotides outside the gene matches: 5. The CDR3 region has the DNA TGTGCCAGCAGGCCAGGGGGGAACTATAATTCACCCCTCCACTTT. Translating gives CASRPGGNYNSPLHF.

The V and J genes are TRBV2 and TRBJ2-5; 9 bases agree with TRBD1. This CDR3 comprises 14 residues. Per germline, CDR1 SNHLY and CDR2 FYNNEI. Trimming at V came to 4 bases and at J to 5 bases, leaving 5 bases not matched to a gene. This chain's CDR3 is CASSAYRGRETQYF. CDR3 in DNA: TGTGCCAGCAGTGCCTACAGGGGGCGGGAGACCCAGTACTTC.

The chain links TRBV4-1 to TRBJ2-3; 7 bases fit TRBD2. After removal of 5 bases from V and 6 bases from J, the junction contained 8 bases not matched to a gene. CDR3 length equals 14 residues. The germline CDR1 and CDR2 sequences are MGHRA and YSYEKL. For the CDR3, the DNA is TGCGCCAGCAGCTACGGCGGGAGAGGGGATACGCAGTATTTT. Its translation is CASSYGGRGDTQYF.

The chain has TRBV24-1 and TRBJ2-7; 10 nucleotides align to TRBD1. Germline V lookup: CDR1 KGHDR, CDR2 SFDVKD. Trimming at V came to 3 bases and at J to 3 bases, leaving 7 bases not matched to a gene. The CDR3 has 16 residues. The CDR3 sequence is CATSDAPGQGNYEQYF. In DNA, the CDR3 is TGTGCCACCAGTGATGCCCCGGGACAGGGGAACTACGAGCAGTACTTC.

The gene calls are TRBV29-1 and TRBJ2-1; possibly TRBD2 for D (5 bases). The germline V gene has CDR1 SQVTM and CDR2 ANQGSEA. With 4 bases removed from V and 9 bases from J, the gap between germline ends came to 25 bases. This CDR3 region has 16 residues. CDR3 residues: CSVVPLRSGGTFEQFF. The CDR3 bases are TGCAGCGTTGTTCCACTCCGGAGCGGAGGCACATTTGAGCAGTTCTTC.